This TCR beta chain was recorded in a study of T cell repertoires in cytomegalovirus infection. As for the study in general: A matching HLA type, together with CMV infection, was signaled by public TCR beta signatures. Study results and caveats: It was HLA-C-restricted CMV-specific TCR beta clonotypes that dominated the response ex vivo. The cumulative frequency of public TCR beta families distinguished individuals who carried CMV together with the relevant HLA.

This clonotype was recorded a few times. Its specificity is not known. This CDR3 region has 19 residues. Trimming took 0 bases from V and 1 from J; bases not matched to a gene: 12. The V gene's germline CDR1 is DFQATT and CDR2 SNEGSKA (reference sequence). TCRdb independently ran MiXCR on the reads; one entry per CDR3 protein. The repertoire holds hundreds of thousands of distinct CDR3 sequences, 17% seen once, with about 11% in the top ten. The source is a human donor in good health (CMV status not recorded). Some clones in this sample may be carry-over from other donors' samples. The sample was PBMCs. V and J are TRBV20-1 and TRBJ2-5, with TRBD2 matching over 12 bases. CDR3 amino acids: CSARDRNLAGGIIQETQYF. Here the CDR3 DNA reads TGCAGTGCTAGAGATCGGAACCTAGCGGGGGGGATAATCCAAGAGACCCAGTACTTC.